A selection of T cell receptor beta chains follows, all from one sample in a study of T cell changes during pregnancy in multiple sclerosis. Only in-frame clones appear in the TCRdb table, and some are missing; sequencing was by immunoSEQ multiplex PCR. The sample has tens of thousands of clones, approximately 92% seen once. The sample consisted of CD4+ T cells from peripheral blood mononuclear cells, taken before pregnancy. These TCRs come from a female donor with multiple sclerosis, enrolled in a pregnancy study. The conserved cysteine and the conserved F or W are not part of the CDR3 here.

v_gene: TRBV7-2
j_gene: TRBJ2-5
CDR3aa: ASSQARQETQY

v_gene: TRBV7-9
j_gene: TRBJ2-2
CDR3aa: ASRATPGALNTGELF

v_gene: TRBV29-1
j_gene: TRBJ1-2
CDR3aa: SVEGGQGKGYT

v_gene: TRBV7-9
j_gene: TRBJ1-2
CDR3aa: ASSLLGDKPSNYGYT

v_gene: TRBV7-6
j_gene: TRBJ2-7
CDR3aa: ASSLGVAGQGTHEQY

v_gene: TRBV7-9
j_gene: TRBJ2-1
CDR3aa: ASSSSLGTSNEQF

v_gene: TRBV6-1
j_gene: TRBJ2-7
CDR3aa: ASSDSVYEQY

v_gene: TRBV11-2
j_gene: TRBJ2-5
CDR3aa: ASSVTGTWGETQY

v_gene: TRBV28
j_gene: TRBJ2-1
CDR3aa: ASPSGQEQF

v_gene: TRBV6-5
j_gene: TRBJ2-2
CDR3aa: ASSYWASTGELF

v_gene: TRBV2
j_gene: TRBJ1-5
CDR3aa: ASRGQYSNQPQH

v_gene: TRBV21-1
j_gene: TRBJ2-7
CDR3aa: ASSKGRTIGEQY

v_gene: TRBV10-3
j_gene: TRBJ2-1
CDR3aa: ATKGRDSYNEQF

v_gene: TRBV28
j_gene: TRBJ2-4
CDR3aa: ASSLVQGIQY

v_gene: TRBV29-1
j_gene: TRBJ2-5
CDR3aa: SGLAGQETQY

v_gene: TRBV27
j_gene: TRBJ2-7
CDR3aa: ASSLFEGQGTEQY

v_gene: TRBV5-6
j_gene: TRBJ2-4
CDR3aa: ASSLAGAKNIQY

v_gene: TRBV28
j_gene: TRBJ2-1
CDR3aa: ASSFISGLETF

v_gene: TRBV6-5
j_gene: TRBJ2-7
CDR3aa: ASSYDPDRVGEQY

v_gene: TRBV9
j_gene: TRBJ1-5
CDR3aa: ASSRTGGKDQPQH

v_gene: TRBV14
j_gene: TRBJ2-1
CDR3aa: ASSQARGGEQF

v_gene: TRBV5-1
j_gene: TRBJ2-7
CDR3aa: ASSPWTSGSYSYEQY

v_gene: TRBV5-1
j_gene: TRBJ2-2
CDR3aa: ASNSGANTGELF

v_gene: TRBV7-3
j_gene: TRBJ2-3
CDR3aa: ASSLIVGADTQY

v_gene: TRBV2
j_gene: TRBJ1-3
CDR3aa: ASSAPLSGNTIY

v_gene: TRBV19
j_gene: TRBJ2-2
CDR3aa: ASSMVQGGTGELF

v_gene: TRBV11-3
j_gene: TRBJ2-2
CDR3aa: ASSVRENFAGELF

v_gene: TRBV11-2
j_gene: TRBJ1-2
CDR3aa: ASSSHRQGAGYT

v_gene: TRBV6-1
j_gene: TRBJ2-5
CDR3aa: ASSGRRGGEETQY

v_gene: TRBV5-1
j_gene: TRBJ2-2
CDR3aa: ASSLGPSGTYTGELF

v_gene: TRBV2
j_gene: TRBJ2-7
CDR3aa: ASRQGSYEQY

v_gene: TRBV2
j_gene: TRBJ2-3
CDR3aa: ASSGTSGRISTDTQY

v_gene: TRBV7-9
j_gene: TRBJ2-5
CDR3aa: ASSYSGWETQY

v_gene: TRBV5-1
j_gene: TRBJ2-3
CDR3aa: ASSLDGSWTDTQY

v_gene: TRBV18
j_gene: TRBJ2-5
CDR3aa: ASSQRTGRETQY

v_gene: TRBV6-1
j_gene: TRBJ2-6
CDR3aa: ASGGGLGGANVLT

v_gene: TRBV4-3
j_gene: TRBJ2-1
CDR3aa: ASSQAPPRGTYNEQF

v_gene: TRBV5-5
j_gene: TRBJ1-2
CDR3aa: ASSFATGVNYGYT

v_gene: TRBV9
j_gene: TRBJ2-1
CDR3aa: ASSAGQGYNEQF

v_gene: TRBV30
j_gene: TRBJ1-1
CDR3aa: AWRARRTGVSEAF

v_gene: TRBV2
j_gene: TRBJ2-7
CDR3aa: ASGLDRSSYEQY

v_gene: TRBV7-3
j_gene: TRBJ2-2
CDR3aa: ASSLGTAPAGELF

v_gene: TRBV7-2
j_gene: TRBJ1-5
CDR3aa: ASSLVGNRVQEANQPQH

v_gene: TRBV11-2
j_gene: TRBJ1-1
CDR3aa: ASKRGQGASWIGTEAF

v_gene: TRBV5-4
j_gene: TRBJ2-1
CDR3aa: ASSSPGTTMRQF

v_gene: TRBV5-4
j_gene: TRBJ2-1
CDR3aa: ASSLELLANSYNEQF